This is a list of T cell receptor beta chains from one sample in a study of T cells after yellow fever vaccination. A single record per CDR3 protein comes from TCRdb applying MiXCR to the 5' RACE reads. The sample has hundreds of thousands of distinct CDR3 sequences; roughly 21% are singletons. The specimen was PBMCs, collected 15 days after the yellow fever booster vaccination. These receptors originate from a man aged 30-40 years who received the YFV17D yellow fever vaccine. Both conserved end residues are part of each CDR3. The D gene is left open where the match is weak. Expanded clones get a size class; other rows say once, few or many, or leave the size out.

J: TRBJ1-5
V: TRBV20-1
size: .
D: TRBD1
CDR3: CSATRQGSNQPQHF
DNA: TGCAGTGCTACACGACAGGGGAGCAATCAGCCCCAGCATTTT

J: TRBJ2-7
V: TRBV20-1
size: few
D: TRBD1
CDR3: CSASSGGLMNYEQYF
DNA: TGCAGTGCTTCCTCAGGGGGCTTGATGAACTACGAGCAGTACTTC

J: TRBJ2-5
V: TRBV4-3
size: .
D: TRBD2
CDR3: CASSQDWGRVETQYF
DNA: TGCGCCAGCAGCCAAGACTGGGGGAGGGTGGAGACCCAGTACTTC

J: TRBJ2-1
V: TRBV2
size: .
D: TRBD2
CDR3: CASSEESGAYNEQFF
DNA: TGTGCCAGCAGTGAAGAGAGCGGGGCTTACAATGAGCAGTTCTTC

J: TRBJ2-1
V: TRBV7-2
size: .
D: .
CDR3: CASSLGVDSSYNEQFF
DNA: TGTGCCAGCAGCTTAGGGGTTGATAGCTCCTACAATGAGCAGTTCTTC

J: TRBJ1-4
V: TRBV6-5
size: .
D: TRBD1
CDR3: CASSYEGAGEKLFF
DNA: TGTGCCAGCAGTTACGAGGGGGCCGGAGAAAAACTGTTTTTT

J: TRBJ1-5
V: TRBV7-2
size: few
D: TRBD1
CDR3: CASSAATGGGQPQHF
DNA: TGTGCCAGTTCAGCGGCGACAGGGGGCGGTCAGCCCCAGCATTTT

J: TRBJ2-1
V: TRBV18
size: many
D: .
CDR3: CASSRGPGDNEQFF
DNA: TGTGCCAGCTCAAGGGGACCAGGGGACAATGAGCAGTTCTTC

J: TRBJ2-1
V: TRBV20-1
size: .
D: TRBD2
CDR3: CSASPLAGYNEQFF
DNA: TGCAGTGCTAGTCCGCTAGCGGGGTACAATGAGCAGTTCTTC

J: TRBJ2-5
V: TRBV29-1
size: .
D: .
CDR3: CSVGTPNQETQYF
DNA: TGCAGCGTCGGGACACCCAACCAAGAGACCCAGTACTTC

J: TRBJ1-1
V: TRBV7-9
size: .
D: TRBD1
CDR3: CASSLARTGVTEAFF
DNA: TGTGCCAGCAGCTTAGCCCGGACAGGGGTCACTGAAGCTTTCTTT

J: TRBJ2-7
V: TRBV5-1
size: .
D: .
CDR3: CASSSNTYEQYF
DNA: TGCGCCAGCAGCTCAAACACCTACGAGCAGTACTTC

J: TRBJ2-1
V: TRBV20-1
size: .
D: TRBD2
CDR3: CSARDFGLSTSGSIYEQFF
DNA: TGCAGTGCTAGAGATTTTGGCCTTTCTACTAGCGGGAGTATATATGAGCAGTTCTTC

J: TRBJ2-3
V: TRBV5-1
size: few
D: .
CDR3: CASSWDKNTDTQYF
DNA: TGCGCCAGCAGCTGGGACAAGAACACAGATACGCAGTATTTT

J: TRBJ2-5
V: TRBV28
size: few
D: TRBD1
CDR3: CASSNDGTAYQETQYF
DNA: TGTGCCAGCAGTAACGACGGGACAGCGTACCAAGAGACCCAGTACTTC

J: TRBJ2-1
V: TRBV5-6
size: .
D: .
CDR3: CASSFLEHYEQFF
DNA: TGTGCCAGCAGCTTTCTCGAACACTATGAGCAGTTCTTC

J: TRBJ2-7
V: TRBV6-1
size: .
D: .
CDR3: CASSQTRAGEQYF
DNA: TGTGCCAGCAGCCAAACCAGGGCCGGCGAGCAGTACTTC

J: TRBJ2-5
V: TRBV12-3/TRBV12-4
size: .
D: TRBD2
CDR3: CASRSGLAGLETQYF
DNA: TGTGCCAGCAGATCGGGACTAGCGGGATTAGAGACCCAGTACTTC

J: TRBJ2-5
V: TRBV7-2
size: many
D: .
CDR3: CASRQGETQYF
DNA: TGTGCCAGCAGGCAGGGAGAGACCCAGTACTTC

J: TRBJ2-5
V: TRBV7-9
size: .
D: TRBD2
CDR3: CASSPPVLAGATQYF
DNA: TGTGCCAGCAGCCCCCCGGTACTAGCGGGAGCCACCCAGTACTTC

J: TRBJ2-1
V: TRBV6-2/TRBV6-3
size: .
D: .
CDR3: CASSYKLRNEQFF
DNA: TGTGCCAGCAGTTACAAACTCCGAAATGAGCAGTTCTTC

J: TRBJ2-3
V: TRBV7-2
size: few
D: TRBD2
CDR3: CASSLRLAGTTRADTQYF
DNA: TGTGCCAGCAGCTTAAGGCTAGCGGGAACGACTCGGGCAGATACGCAGTATTTT

J: TRBJ1-1
V: TRBV12-3/TRBV12-4
size: few
D: .
CDR3: CASSLGGAAEAFF
DNA: TGTGCCAGCAGTTTAGGAGGTGCGGCTGAAGCTTTCTTT

J: TRBJ2-1
V: TRBV20-1
size: .
D: .
CDR3: CSAMPSEFYEQFF
DNA: TGCAGTGCTATGCCCTCCGAGTTCTATGAGCAGTTCTTC

J: TRBJ2-2
V: TRBV6-5
size: few
D: .
CDR3: CASSYSGSRYRGELFF
DNA: TGTGCCAGCAGTTACTCGGGGTCCCGGTACCGGGGGGAGCTGTTTTTT

J: TRBJ2-2
V: TRBV6-1
size: .
D: TRBD2
CDR3: CASSRGVYNTGELFF
DNA: TGTGCCAGCAGCCGGGGGGTCTATAACACCGGGGAGCTGTTTTTT

J: TRBJ2-7
V: TRBV6-1
size: .
D: TRBD1
CDR3: CASTPDRATYEQYF
DNA: TGTGCCAGCACTCCGGACAGGGCCACCTACGAGCAGTACTTC

J: TRBJ2-5
V: TRBV7-8
size: .
D: .
CDR3: CASSLGLTSRRETQYF
DNA: TGTGCCAGCAGCTTAGGTCTAACTAGCCGGAGAGAGACCCAGTACTTC

J: TRBJ2-7
V: TRBV9
size: .
D: .
CDR3: CASSVGGPDGTEQYF
DNA: TGTGCCAGCAGCGTAGGAGGCCCCGATGGGACGGAGCAGTACTTC

J: TRBJ2-1
V: TRBV29-1
size: few
D: .
CDR3: CSVLGVRSYNEQFF
DNA: TGCAGCGTATTAGGGGTCCGCTCCTACAATGAGCAGTTCTTC

J: TRBJ2-3
V: TRBV7-9
size: .
D: .
CDR3: CASSGFGSGTDTQYF
DNA: TGTGCCAGCAGTGGTTTCGGGAGCGGCACAGATACGCAGTATTTT

J: TRBJ2-1
V: TRBV19
size: .
D: TRBD2
CDR3: CASSIRESFVAGAYNEQFF
DNA: TGTGCCAGTAGTATAAGGGAAAGTTTTGTGGCGGGGGCCTACAATGAGCAGTTCTTC

J: TRBJ2-1
V: TRBV23-1
size: .
D: TRBD1
CDR3: CASNQGANEQFF
DNA: TGCGCCAGCAACCAGGGGGCGAATGAGCAGTTCTTC

J: TRBJ2-7
V: TRBV10-2
size: .
D: .
CDR3: CASNRDPAAEQYF
DNA: TGCGCCAGCAATAGGGACCCCGCAGCCGAGCAGTACTTC

J: TRBJ2-3
V: TRBV7-6
size: few
D: .
CDR3: CASSSPGELTDTQYF
DNA: TGTGCCAGCAGCTCCCCCGGGGAACTCACAGATACGCAGTATTTT

J: TRBJ1-1
V: TRBV12-3/TRBV12-4
size: .
D: TRBD1
CDR3: CASSLGQKAFF
DNA: TGTGCCAGCAGCCTGGGACAGAAAGCTTTCTTT

J: TRBJ1-4
V: TRBV12-3/TRBV12-4
size: few
D: .
CDR3: CASRAGAATNEKLFF
DNA: TGTGCCAGCAGAGCGGGAGCAGCAACTAATGAAAAACTGTTTTTT

J: TRBJ2-1
V: TRBV20-1
size: few
D: .
CDR3: CSGQGLGGGNEQFF
DNA: TGCAGTGGCCAGGGACTAGGGGGCGGGAATGAGCAGTTCTTC

J: TRBJ2-2
V: TRBV20-1
size: few
D: TRBD1
CDR3: CSASLPRTGGARNTGELFF
DNA: TGCAGTGCTTCCCTACCTCGGACAGGGGGCGCGAGGAACACCGGGGAGCTGTTTTTT

J: TRBJ2-7
V: TRBV12-3/TRBV12-4
size: .
D: .
CDR3: CASSFLQGYEQYF
DNA: TGTGCCAGCAGTTTCCTTCAGGGCTACGAGCAGTACTTC

J: TRBJ1-6
V: TRBV7-9
size: few
D: TRBD1
CDR3: CASSRGTGPRALHF
DNA: TGTGCCAGCAGCCGCGGGACAGGCCCGAGGGCCCTCCACTTT

J: TRBJ2-3
V: TRBV4-3
size: .
D: .
CDR3: CASSRTRGNTDTQYF
DNA: TGCGCCAGCAGCCGTACTAGGGGCAACACAGATACGCAGTATTTT

J: TRBJ2-3
V: TRBV4-3
size: few
D: TRBD1
CDR3: CASSQRVDRATDTQYF
DNA: TGCGCCAGCAGCCAGAGGGTTGACAGGGCCACAGATACGCAGTATTTT

J: TRBJ2-7
V: TRBV9
size: .
D: TRBD2
CDR3: CASSRSASGRAYEQYF
DNA: TGTGCCAGCAGTCGTTCCGCTAGCGGGAGGGCCTACGAGCAGTACTTC

J: TRBJ2-1
V: TRBV20-1
size: few
D: .
CDR3: CSAPSNEQFF
DNA: TGCAGTGCCCCCTCCAATGAGCAGTTCTTC

J: TRBJ2-3
V: TRBV29-1
size: many
D: .
CDR3: CSVGSGMLGTDTQYF
DNA: TGCAGCGTTGGTTCCGGGATGTTGGGCACAGATACGCAGTATTTT

J: TRBJ2-3
V: TRBV7-3
size: few
D: .
CDR3: CASSLNGGPSTDTQYF
DNA: TGTGCCAGCAGCTTAAATGGCGGACCTAGCACAGATACGCAGTATTTT

J: TRBJ2-1
V: TRBV7-2
size: .
D: .
CDR3: CASSQNRDPGYNEQFF
DNA: TGTGCCAGCAGCCAAAACAGGGACCCCGGCTACAATGAGCAGTTCTTC

J: TRBJ2-3
V: TRBV12-3/TRBV12-4
size: .
D: .
CDR3: CASSLAAWRGADTQYF
DNA: TGTGCCAGCAGCCTAGCGGCCTGGAGGGGGGCAGATACGCAGTATTTT

J: TRBJ2-5
V: TRBV5-1
size: few
D: .
CDR3: CASSLEGMGETQYF
DNA: TGCGCCAGCAGCTTGGAAGGGATGGGTGAGACCCAGTACTTC

J: TRBJ2-1
V: TRBV19
size: .
D: .
CDR3: CASSMGLLQYNEQFF
DNA: TGTGCCAGTAGTATGGGACTTTTACAATACAATGAGCAGTTCTTC

J: TRBJ2-2
V: TRBV7-2
size: .
D: TRBD1
CDR3: CASSFLWTGNTGELFF
DNA: TGTGCCAGCAGCTTTTTATGGACAGGGAACACCGGGGAGCTGTTTTTT

J: TRBJ2-7
V: TRBV6-7
size: .
D: .
CDR3: CASSPRGAKDYEQYF
DNA: TGTGCCAGCAGCCCCCGGGGAGCGAAGGATTACGAGCAGTACTTC

J: TRBJ2-5
V: TRBV9
size: few
D: TRBD1
CDR3: CASSDRTGFETQYF
DNA: TGTGCCAGCAGCGATAGGACAGGGTTCGAGACCCAGTACTTC

J: TRBJ2-2
V: TRBV12-3/TRBV12-4
size: few
D: .
CDR3: CASSFPSRGELFF
DNA: TGTGCCAGCAGTTTCCCATCGCGCGGGGAGCTGTTTTTT